Below are 21 T cell receptor beta chains sequenced from a single sample in a study of beta chain features in type 1 diabetes. Overall study results and limits: Patients with Type 1 diabetes showed moderately but significantly shorter TCRB CDR3s in all four CD4+ subsets.

No antigen has been identified for these receptors. Sequenced material consisted of expressed TCRB transcripts (all of the isolated RNA was reverse transcribed). Profiled with immunoSEQ multiplex PCR; TCRdb holds only in-frame clones, not every one. The repertoire consists of tens of thousands of clones, with around 40% occurring once and the leading ten covering 1.4%. Sequenced: Tregs from blood. The receptors derive from a man in his thirties or forties with type 1 diabetes.

This chain uses TRBV30 with TRBJ2-2, with a tentative D call TRBD2 (5 bases). Trimming removed 2 bases from V and 4 bases from J, with 17 bases in between. This CDR3 contains 16 residues. The germline V gene has CDR1 GTSNPN and CDR2 SVGIG (reference sequence). The CDR3 coding sequence is TGTGCCTGGAGTAGGCGGGTACCCGTCGCCACCGGGGAGCTGTTTTTT. This codes for CAWSRRVPVATGELFF.

The chain is built from TRBV2 and TRBJ1-1, with D unclear. The CDR3 runs to 13 residues. Germline V CDR1 and CDR2: SNHLY, FYNNEI. The V end was cut by 2 bases, the J end by 6 bases, with 10 bases between. The CDR3: CASSETWRAEAFF. CDR3 coding DNA: TGTGCCAGCAGTGAAACATGGAGGGCTGAAGCTTTCTTT.

CDR3 in amino acids: CASSRTWGLRVDTQYF. In DNA form, the CDR3 reads TGTGCCAGTAGTCGGACGTGGGGGCTCAGGGTAGATACGCAGTATTTT. The chain is built from TRBV19 and TRBJ2-3; possible D gene TRBD1, 6 bases. The CDR3 extends over 16 amino acids. V lost 5 bases to trimming and J lost 5 bases, with 20 bases between them. CDR1 is LNHDA and CDR2 is SQIVND in the germline V gene (reference sequence).

Points on this clone: Mismatch with germline at one junction end may stem from a read error. This chain joins TRBV18 and TRBJ2-7, with TRBD2 matching 8 bases. The CDR3 runs 13 residues. The germline gives CDR1 KGHSH, CDR2 LQKENI. This CDR3 reads CASSLDRAGEPTF. DNA for the CDR3: TGTGCCAGCTCACTAGATAGAGCGGGAGAGCCGACCTTC.

CDR3 residues: CASSLYIDYGYTF. In DNA, the CDR3 is TGTGCCAGCAGTTTGTACATCGACTATGGCTACACCTTC. The chain couples TRBV28 to TRBJ1-2; D gene unclear. The CDR3 is 13 residues long. Germline CDR1 reads MDHEN; CDR2 reads SYDVKM. Between the trimmed V and J ends, which lost 3 bases and 3 bases, there was a span of 8 bases.

This chain joins TRBV19 and TRBJ2-1, with 12 bases that match TRBD1. The trim removed 5 bases at V and 8 bases at J, leaving 10 bases unmatched. CDR3 size: 16 residues. CDR1 is LNHDA and CDR2 is SQIVND in the germline V gene (reference sequence). The CDR3 region is CASSWFGDRGHDEQFF. Written as DNA, the CDR3 is TGTGCCAGTAGTTGGTTCGGGGACAGGGGGCACGATGAGCAGTTCTTC.

This clone turned up a few times. This rearrangement joins TRBV5-1 to TRBJ2-2, with 9 bases lining up with TRBD2. Losses at the gene ends were 2 bases for V and 3 bases for J; bases not matched to a gene: 5. This CDR3 has 16 amino acids. Germline CDR1 SGHRS, CDR2 YFSETQ. CDR3 coding DNA: TGCGCCAGCAGCTTCTTAGCGGGAGCGGACACCGGGGAGCTGTTTTTT. As protein: CASSFLAGADTGELFF.

The chain is built from TRBV18 and TRBJ2-3; 7 bases match TRBD1. After removal of 5 bases from V and 6 bases from J, the junction contained 14 bases not matched to a gene. In germline, CDR1 is KGHSH, CDR2 LQKENI. This CDR3 spans 16 amino acids. The CDR3: CASSSWDSFGSDTQYF. In DNA form, the CDR3 reads TGTGCCAGCTCATCTTGGGACAGCTTCGGTTCCGATACGCAGTATTTT.

The genes are TRBV28 and TRBJ2-7; 7 positions match TRBD1. The V and J ends lost 1 base and 2 bases, in that order; junction bases with no gene match: 5. Germline V CDR1 and CDR2: MDHEN, SYDVKM. The CDR3 runs to 15 residues. DNA of the CDR3: TGTGCCAGCAGTTTATACGCGACAGGGACCTACGAGCAGTACTTC. Translated, it gives CASSLYATGTYEQYF.

J is TRBJ1-5 and V is TRBV27; D call uncertain. Trimming stripped 6 bases from V and 7 bases from J, with 13 bases between. The CDR3 is 13 amino acids. Looked up from germline, CDR1 is MNHEY and CDR2 is SMNVEV (reference sequence). For the CDR3, the DNA is TGTGCCAGCAGCCTACACGCGAGGCAGCCCCAGCATTTT. Translated: CASSLHARQPQHF.

The chain links TRBV7-3 to TRBJ1-1; D is uncertain. From germline, CDR1 is SGHTA and CDR2 FQGTGA. This CDR3 has 15 amino acids. V was trimmed by 2 bases and J by 1 base, leaving 11 bases between them. The CDR3 DNA follows: TGTGCCAGCAGCTTACATGCGGGGTCGAACACTGAAGCTTTCTTT. It is translated as CASSLHAGSNTEAFF.

The rearrangement uses TRBV2 and TRBJ2-3, with D possibly being TRBD1 (5 bases). The CDR3 sequence is 15 residues long. Germline V CDR1 and CDR2: SNHLY, FYNNEI. V was clipped by 3 bases and J by 11 bases, with 21 bases between them. The CDR3 is CASSEGSHSRGRQYF. In DNA form, the CDR3 reads TGTGCCAGCAGTGAGGGGTCCCACTCTAGGGGTCGGCAGTATTTT.

The table lists this clone with a few counts. The chain uses TRBV5-6 and TRBJ2-3; a possible D gene is TRBD1 (6 bases). CDR1 is SGHDT and CDR2 is YYEEEE in the germline V gene. The V gene lost 2 bases and the J gene lost 6 bases, with 13 bases spanning the gap. The CDR3 covers 14 residues. CDR3 DNA sequence: TGTGCCAGCAGCTTAGGGGACACGGCGGATACGCAGTATTTT. It codes for CASSLGDTADTQYF.

CDR3 in amino acids: CASSIDRGYNEQFF. CDR3 bases: TGTGCCAGCAGCATTGACAGGGGGTACAATGAGCAGTTCTTC. This chain uses TRBV7-2 with TRBJ2-1, with 9 positions matching TRBD1. CDR1 is SGHTA, CDR2 FQGNSA, per germline. The V gene end was trimmed by 5 bases and the J gene end by 4 bases; junction bases not matched to a gene: 3. This CDR3 contains 14 residues. Looking up the rest from reference TRBV7-2 and TRBJ2-1 gives the full variable domain: GAGVSQSPSNKVTEKGKDVELRCDPISGHTALYWYRQSLGQGLEFLIYFQGNSAPDKSGLPSDRFSAERTGGSVSTLTIQRTQQEDSAVYLCASSIDRGYNEQFFGPGTRLTVL.

CDR3 bases: TGCAGTGCTCCCCGGGGGGACGAGCAGTACTTC. As protein: CSAPRGDEQYF. The V gene is TRBV20-1, the J gene TRBJ2-7; 7 bases map to TRBD2. Trimming cost V 5 bases and J 5 bases; bases outside gene matches: 3. Germline CDR1 and CDR2: DFQATT and SNEGSKA (reference sequence). This CDR3 contains 11 residues.

Only one count was recorded for this clone. The chain uses TRBV7-6 and TRBJ1-1; no reliable D call. Trimming left V 6 bases short and J 3 bases short, with 20 bases between. There are 16 residues in the CDR3. Germline V CDR1 and CDR2: SGHVS, FNYEAQ. This CDR3 is CASRALAARDDTEAFF. In DNA, the CDR3 is TGTGCCAGCAGGGCTCTGGCGGCACGAGACGACACTGAAGCTTTCTTT.

This chain connects TRBV6-5 to TRBJ1-2; tentatively, D is TRBD1 (5 bases). Trimming cost V 6 bases and J 4 bases, with 9 bases left between them. The CDR3 consists of 12 residues. Germline lookup yields CDR1 MNHEY and CDR2 SVGAGI. Here the CDR3 DNA reads TGTGCCAGCAGGACAGTACTCTATGGCTACACCTTC. The encoded protein is CASRTVLYGYTF.

The gene calls are TRBV5-4 and TRBJ1-2, with D hard to call. The V end lost 0 bases, the J end lost 8 bases, and 14 bases lay between the germline ends. The germline CDR1 and CDR2 sequences are SGHNT and YYREEE (reference sequence). This CDR3 comprises 14 residues. The CDR3 coding sequence is TGTGCCAGCAGCTTGGTGAGCGGGGTAGGCGGCTACACCTTC. It codes for CASSLVSGVGGYTF.

In this sample, this clone turned up a few times. The CDR3 reads CASSRPGLAGYEQYF. The CDR3 DNA reads as TGTGCCAGCAGTCGCCCCGGACTAGCGGGGTACGAGCAGTACTTC. This chain connects TRBV28 to TRBJ2-7; 12 nucleotides line up with TRBD2. J gave up 4 bases and V 5 bases, and 6 bases lay outside the gene matches. The CDR3 contains 15 residues. Germline V gene sequence: CDR1 MDHEN, CDR2 SYDVKM.

This clone was detected only once. The chain couples TRBV30 to TRBJ1-4; tentatively, D is TRBD1 (6 bases). Germline-derived CDR1 and CDR2 are GTSNPN and SVGIG (reference sequence). The germline V and J ends were trimmed by 0 bases and 2 bases, with 13 bases remaining between them. The CDR3 covers 16 residues. This CDR3 is CAWSVRGAGTNEKLFF. The CDR3 nucleotides read TGTGCCTGGAGTGTCCGGGGGGCTGGGACTAATGAAAAACTGTTTTTT.

This clone turned up a few times. This chain links TRBV5-4 with TRBJ2-1; perhaps TRBD2 as D (5 bases). V lost 2 bases and J 2 bases, leaving 8 bases between the germline ends. The CDR3 covers 14 residues. The germline gives CDR1 SGHNT, CDR2 YYREEE (reference sequence). The CDR3 loop reads CASSFAGTYNEQFF. CDR3 DNA sequence: TGTGCCAGCAGCTTCGCGGGCACCTACAATGAGCAGTTCTTC.